This entry is about one T cell receptor (beta chain). The data were taken from a study of T cell responses to AZD1222 COVID-19 vaccine. Study overall: Second doses at about 4 or about 12 weeks were pooled.

Germline V gene data show CDR1 as MNHNS and CDR2 as SASEGT. The CDR3 contains 14 residues. The ends were cut back, 2 bases at V and 2 bases at J, with 8 bases in the middle. Repertoires were generated with immunoSEQ multiplex PCR, while TCRdb's copy carries only in-frame clones and drops some. This table has approximately 100,000 clones, about 91% appearing once. The specimen was peripheral blood, collected on day 0 of AZD1222 vaccination. This chain links TRBV6-1 with TRBJ2-3, with D tentatively TRBD1 (5 bases). This clonotype originated in an adult in good health. The CDR3 DNA is TGTGCCAGCAGTGAAAGGGGCTACACAGATACGCAGTATTTT. This translates into CASSERGYTDTQYF.